A single T cell receptor (beta chain) is shown here with its context. Its matching antigen is unknown. This specimen comes from a study of vaccination effects on CD4 cells after COVID-19. On the study more broadly: IL-2 at about 10 IU/ml and peptides at around 10 ug/ml were added to cultured PBMC, roughly 1.8 million per well.

Sequencing used immunoSEQ multiplex PCR; TCRdb keeps in-frame clones, though not all of them. This table has tens of thousands of clones, about 78% appearing once. Germline lookup yields CDR1 ENHRY and CDR2 SYGVKD. Trimming took 8 bases from V and 2 from J, leaving 12 bases between them. The CDR3 has 13 amino acids. Isolating CD4+ T cells followed approximately ten days of culture. Whole-study findings and limits: Whether induced by infection or by vaccine, clones showed marked clonal contraction late after vaccination.

The chain recombines TRBV10-3 with TRBJ2-5; D is perhaps TRBD1 (6 bases). The sequence derives from a human donor who had a prior SARS-CoV-2 infection. Sequenced material: CD4+ T cells from PBMCs cultured without peptide, taken before COVID-19 vaccination. CDR3 in DNA: TGTGCCATCTCTAGGGGGTTACAAGAGACCCAGTACTTC. It translates to CAISRGLQETQYF.